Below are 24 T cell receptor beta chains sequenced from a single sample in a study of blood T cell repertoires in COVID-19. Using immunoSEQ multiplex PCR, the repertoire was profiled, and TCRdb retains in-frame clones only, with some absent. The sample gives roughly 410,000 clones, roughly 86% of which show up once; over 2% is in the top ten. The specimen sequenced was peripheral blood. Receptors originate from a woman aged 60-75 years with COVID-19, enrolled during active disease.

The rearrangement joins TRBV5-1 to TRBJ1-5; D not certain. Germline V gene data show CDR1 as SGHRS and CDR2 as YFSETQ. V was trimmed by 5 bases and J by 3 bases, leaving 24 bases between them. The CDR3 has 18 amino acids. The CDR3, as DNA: TGCGCCAGCAGACATCGAGGGTCTGGCCCCGACTACAATCAGCCCCAGCATTTT. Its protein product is CASRHRGSGPDYNQPQHF.

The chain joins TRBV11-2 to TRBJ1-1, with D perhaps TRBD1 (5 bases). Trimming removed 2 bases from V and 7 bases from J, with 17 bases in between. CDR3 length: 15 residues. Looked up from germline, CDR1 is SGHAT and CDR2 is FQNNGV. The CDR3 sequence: CASSLLSGQQLEAFF. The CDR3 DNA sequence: TGTGCCAGCAGCTTATTATCCGGACAACAGCTTGAAGCTTTCTTT.

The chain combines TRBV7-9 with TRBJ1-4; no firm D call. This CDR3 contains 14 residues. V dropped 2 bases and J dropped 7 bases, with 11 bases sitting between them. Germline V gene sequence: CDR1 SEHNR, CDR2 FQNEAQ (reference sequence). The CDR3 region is CASSLTELSEKLFF. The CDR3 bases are TGTGCCAGCAGCTTAACAGAACTTAGTGAAAAACTGTTTTTT.

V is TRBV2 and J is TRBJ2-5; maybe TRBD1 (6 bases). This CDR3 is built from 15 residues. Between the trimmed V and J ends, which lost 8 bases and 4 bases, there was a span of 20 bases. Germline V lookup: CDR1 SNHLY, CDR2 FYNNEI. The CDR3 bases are TGTGCCAGCGGCGAGCAGGGGCAATTGACAGAGACCCAGTACTTC. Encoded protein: CASGEQGQLTETQYF.

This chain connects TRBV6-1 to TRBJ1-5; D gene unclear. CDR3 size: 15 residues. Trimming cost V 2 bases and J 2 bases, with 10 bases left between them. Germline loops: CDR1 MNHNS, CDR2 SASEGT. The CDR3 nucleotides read TGTGCCAGCAGTGAATATTACGGAGGCAATCAGCCCCAGCATTTT. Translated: CASSEYYGGNQPQHF.

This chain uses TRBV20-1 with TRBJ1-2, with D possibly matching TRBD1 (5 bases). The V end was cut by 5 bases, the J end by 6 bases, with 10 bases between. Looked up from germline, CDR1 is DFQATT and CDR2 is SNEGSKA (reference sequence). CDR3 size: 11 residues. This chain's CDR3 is CSARTTDGYTF. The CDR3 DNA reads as TGCAGTGCTCGGACAACTGATGGCTACACCTTC.

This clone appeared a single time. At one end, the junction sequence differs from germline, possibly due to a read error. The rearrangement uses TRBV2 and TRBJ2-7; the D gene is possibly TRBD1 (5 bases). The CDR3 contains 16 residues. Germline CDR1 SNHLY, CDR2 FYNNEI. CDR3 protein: CASSEGASGTSYEQYF. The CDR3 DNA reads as TGTGCCAGCAGCGAAGGGGCATCAGGAACCTCCTACGAGCAGTACTTC.

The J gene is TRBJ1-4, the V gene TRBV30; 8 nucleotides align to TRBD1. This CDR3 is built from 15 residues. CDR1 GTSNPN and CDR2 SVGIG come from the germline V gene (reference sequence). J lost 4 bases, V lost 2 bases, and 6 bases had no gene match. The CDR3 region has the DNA TGTGCCTGGAGTTCAGGGACAGGTCATAATGAAAAACTGTTTTTT. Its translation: CAWSSGTGHNEKLFF.

CDR3 sequence (DNA): TGTGCCAGCAGCGAGACAGGGGTATATGGCTACACCTTC. Its translation is CASSETGVYGYTF. The chain carries TRBV5-6 and TRBJ1-2; 8 bases map to TRBD1. The CDR3 loop spans 13 amino acids. CDR1 and CDR2 from the germline V gene are SGHDT and YYEEEE. The V and J ends lost 4 bases and 5 bases, in that order; junction bases with no gene match: 4.

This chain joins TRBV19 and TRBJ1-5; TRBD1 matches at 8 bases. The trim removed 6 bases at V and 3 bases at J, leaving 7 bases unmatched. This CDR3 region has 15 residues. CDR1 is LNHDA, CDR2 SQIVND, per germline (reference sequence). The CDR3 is CASSRWGQDNQPQHF. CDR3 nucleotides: TGTGCCAGTAGCCGGTGGGGACAGGACAATCAGCCCCAGCATTTT.

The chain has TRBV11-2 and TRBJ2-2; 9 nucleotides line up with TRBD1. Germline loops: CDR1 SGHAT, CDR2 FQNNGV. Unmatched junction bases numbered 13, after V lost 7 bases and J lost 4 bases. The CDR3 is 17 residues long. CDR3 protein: CASTLLPGQGGTGELFF. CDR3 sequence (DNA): TGTGCCAGCACCCTCCTTCCGGGACAGGGTGGCACCGGGGAGCTGTTTTTT.

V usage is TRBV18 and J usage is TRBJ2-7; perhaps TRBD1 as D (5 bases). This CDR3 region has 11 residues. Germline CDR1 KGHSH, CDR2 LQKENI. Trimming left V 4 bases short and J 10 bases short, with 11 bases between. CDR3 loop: CASSLSGSQYF. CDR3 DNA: TGTGCCAGCTCACTTTCAGGGTCCCAGTACTTC.

DNA for the CDR3: TGTGCCAGCAGCTTAGTTGGCAGGGTCAATTCACCCCTCCACTTT. This translates into CASSLVGRVNSPLHF. The rearrangement uses TRBV7-2 and TRBJ1-6; TRBD1 is a possible D gene (5 bases). Trimming pared 1 base from V and 7 bases from J, leaving 11 bases between. The V gene's germline CDR1 is SGHTA and CDR2 FQGNSA. This CDR3 is built from 15 residues.

Here the CDR3 reads CSVLAKETQYF. CDR3 nucleotide sequence: TGCAGTGTACTAGCGAAAGAGACCCAGTACTTC. The chain carries TRBV20-1 and TRBJ2-5, with 7 bases aligning to TRBD2. V lost 7 bases to trimming and J lost 3 bases; unmatched junction nucleotides: 2. Germline assignment: CDR1 DFQATT and CDR2 SNEGSKA (reference sequence). This CDR3 comprises 11 residues.

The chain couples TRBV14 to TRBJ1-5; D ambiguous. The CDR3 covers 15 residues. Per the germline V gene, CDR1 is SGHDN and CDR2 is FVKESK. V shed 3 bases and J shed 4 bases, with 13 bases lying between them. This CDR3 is CASSHVRVPNQPQHF. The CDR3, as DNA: TGTGCCAGCAGCCATGTCCGGGTCCCAAATCAGCCCCAGCATTTT.

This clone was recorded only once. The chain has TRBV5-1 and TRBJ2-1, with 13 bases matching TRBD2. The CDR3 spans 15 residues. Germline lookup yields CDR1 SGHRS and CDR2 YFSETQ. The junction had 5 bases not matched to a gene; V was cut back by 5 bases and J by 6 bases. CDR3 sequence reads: CASRDGTSGINEQFF. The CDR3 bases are TGCGCCAGCAGGGATGGGACTAGCGGGATCAATGAGCAGTTCTTC.

The CDR3 loop reads CATSRGQGRYGYTF. Written as DNA, the CDR3 is TGTGCCACCAGCAGAGGACAGGGACGCTATGGCTACACCTTC. The chain combines TRBV15 with TRBJ1-2, with TRBD1 matching over 7 bases. Germline values: CDR1 LNHNV, CDR2 YYDKDF (reference sequence). CDR3 size: 14 residues. V was pared by 1 base and J by 4 bases, with 3 bases of the junction left unmatched.

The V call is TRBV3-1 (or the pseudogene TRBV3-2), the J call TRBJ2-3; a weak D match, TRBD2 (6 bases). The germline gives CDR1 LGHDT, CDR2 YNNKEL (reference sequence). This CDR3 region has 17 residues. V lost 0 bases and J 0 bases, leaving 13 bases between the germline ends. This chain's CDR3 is CASSQDWAGPSTDTQYF. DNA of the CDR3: TGTGCCAGCAGCCAAGATTGGGCGGGACCTAGCACAGATACGCAGTATTTT.

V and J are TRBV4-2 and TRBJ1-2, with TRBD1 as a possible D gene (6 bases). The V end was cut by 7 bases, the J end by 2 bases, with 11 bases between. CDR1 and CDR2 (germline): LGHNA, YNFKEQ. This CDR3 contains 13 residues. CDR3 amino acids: CASTPGVNYGYTF. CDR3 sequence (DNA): TGTGCCAGCACCCCAGGGGTAAACTATGGCTACACCTTC.

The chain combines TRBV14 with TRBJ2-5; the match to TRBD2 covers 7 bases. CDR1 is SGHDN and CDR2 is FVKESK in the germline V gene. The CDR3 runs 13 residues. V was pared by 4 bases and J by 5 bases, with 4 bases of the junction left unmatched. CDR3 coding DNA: TGTGCCAGCAGCCTAGGACTAGTGGAGACCCAGTACTTC. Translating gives CASSLGLVETQYF.

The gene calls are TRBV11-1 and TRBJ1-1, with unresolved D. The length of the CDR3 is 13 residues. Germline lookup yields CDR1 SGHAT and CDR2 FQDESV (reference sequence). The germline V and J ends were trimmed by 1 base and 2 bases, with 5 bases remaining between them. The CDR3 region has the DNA TGTGCCAGCAGCTTAGGACTTAACACTGAAGCTTTCTTT. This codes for CASSLGLNTEAFF.

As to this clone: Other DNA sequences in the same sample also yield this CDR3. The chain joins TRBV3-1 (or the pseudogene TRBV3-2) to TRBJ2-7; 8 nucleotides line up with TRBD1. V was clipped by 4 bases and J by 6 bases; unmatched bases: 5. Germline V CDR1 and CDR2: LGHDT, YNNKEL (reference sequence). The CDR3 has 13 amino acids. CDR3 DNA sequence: TGTGCCAGCAGCCTACAGGGGGTAGGCGAGCAGTACTTC. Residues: CASSLQGVGEQYF.

CDR3 nucleotides: TGCGCCAGCAGCTTGTCAGGGCGGTTGATTATGGACACTGAAGCTTTCTTT. It is translated as CASSLSGRLIMDTEAFF. The genes are TRBV5-1 and TRBJ1-1; possible D gene TRBD1, 5 bases. V dropped 1 base and J dropped 3 bases, with 19 bases sitting between them. The CDR3 spans 17 residues. Germline assignment: CDR1 SGHRS and CDR2 YFSETQ.

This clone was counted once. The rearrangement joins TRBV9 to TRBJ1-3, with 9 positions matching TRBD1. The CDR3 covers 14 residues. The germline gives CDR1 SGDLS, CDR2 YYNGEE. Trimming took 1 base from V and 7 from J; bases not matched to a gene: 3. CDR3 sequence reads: CASSVLTGGNTIYF. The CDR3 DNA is TGTGCCAGCAGCGTATTGACAGGGGGGAACACCATATATTTT.